Given below is one T cell receptor beta chain in context. What it binds is unknown. The entry originates in a study of T cells expressing NK-cell markers. General study points: Also leading the CD3+CD56-NKG2C+ fraction in a handful of donors were these clonotypes.

From its re-call of the 5' RACE reads, TCRdb lists each CDR3 protein once, without DNA. Recorded for this sample: over 250,000 distinct CDR3 sequences. This CDR3 has 15 amino acids. The germline V gene encodes CDR1 SGHTA and CDR2 FQGTGA. The sample taken for sequencing was blood T cells: a sorted CD56 or NKG2C T cell subset, CD4+ or CD8+ T cells, or bulk PBMC T cells (not recorded which). The chain combines TRBV7-3 with TRBJ2-3; without DNA, the TCRdb call of TRBD2 cannot be checked. This sequence was found in a woman between 18 and 70 years old in good health. The CDR3 here is CASSLHSGGADTQYF.